What follows are 15 T cell receptor beta chains derived from one specimen sequenced in a study of beta chain features in type 1 diabetes. As every portion of the isolated RNA was reverse transcribed, the sequencing read expressed TCRB transcripts. The protocol was immunoSEQ multiplex PCR, while the TCRdb copy is restricted to in-frame clones and leaves out a portion. Of around 450,000 clones detected, about 10% appear once; the ten largest clones hold roughly 0.046%. Source material: naive CD4+ T cells from blood. Every receptor here comes from a woman aged 18-29 years in good health.

The chain recombines TRBV14 with TRBJ1-2; D not resolved. Deletions cut 4 bases from V and 4 bases from J, with 16 bases between. Germline V gene lookup returns CDR1 SGHDN and CDR2 FVKESK. This CDR3 contains 15 residues. CDR3 nucleotide sequence: TGTGCCAGCAGCCGGGTTGTCTCATCCCCCTATGGCTACACCTTC. Translating it yields CASSRVVSSPYGYTF.

This clone showed up just a few times. The V gene is TRBV28, the J gene TRBJ2-2; D is perhaps TRBD1 (6 bases). The ends were cut back, 4 bases at V and 2 bases at J, with 11 bases in the middle. This CDR3 has 15 residues. CDR1 is MDHEN, CDR2 SYDVKM, per germline. CDR3 residues: CASSSRQANTGELFF. In DNA form, the CDR3 reads TGTGCCAGCAGTTCCCGACAGGCTAACACCGGGGAGCTGTTTTTT.

The chain joins TRBV4-3 to TRBJ2-2, with D uncertain. The CDR3 runs to 17 residues. The germline V gene encodes CDR1 LGHNA and CDR2 YSLEER. With 0 bases removed from V and 1 base from J, the gap between germline ends came to 12 bases. CDR3 residues: CASSQERRFWNTGELFF. The CDR3 nucleotides are TGCGCCAGCAGCCAAGAACGGCGGTTCTGGAACACCGGGGAGCTGTTTTTT.

This clone was found a few times. The chain couples TRBV7-2 to TRBJ2-1; 13 bases align to TRBD2. J lost 6 bases, V lost 1 base, and 3 bases had no gene match. This CDR3 is built from 16 residues. Germline V lookup: CDR1 SGHTA, CDR2 FQGNSA. CDR3 in DNA: TGTGCCAGCAGCTTAGTGGGGACTAGCGGGGCCAATGAGCAGTTCTTC. Amino acid sequence: CASSLVGTSGANEQFF.

In its sample, this clone was seen a few times. The V and J genes are TRBV5-1 and TRBJ1-6; TRBD1 matches 7 bases. J was trimmed by 10 bases and V by 6 bases; bases with no gene match: 16. This CDR3 is built from 16 residues. Germline V gene sequence: CDR1 SGHRS, CDR2 YFSETQ. As DNA, the CDR3 is TGCGCCAGCAAAAACGACAGGGAGCTTCCCAGCTCACCCCTCCACTTT. Translating it yields CASKNDRELPSSPLHF.

V and J are TRBV7-9 and TRBJ1-1; D possibly corresponds to TRBD1 (5 bases). Per germline, CDR1 SEHNR and CDR2 FQNEAQ (reference sequence). The CDR3 totals 17 residues. V lost 1 base, J lost 5 bases, and 20 bases lay in between. DNA for the CDR3: TGTGCCAGCAGCTTAGAAGTCGTGCTGGGGAGGGGAACTGAAGCTTTCTTT. This sequence encodes CASSLEVVLGRGTEAFF.

The CDR3 region has the DNA TGTGCCAGCAGTTTGACAGGATATAGCAATCAGCCCCAGCATTTT. Amino acid sequence: CASSLTGYSNQPQHF. The rearrangement links TRBV27 to TRBJ1-5; D perhaps matches TRBD1 (6 bases). Germline CDR1 and CDR2: MNHEY and SMNVEV (reference sequence). V lost 3 bases to trimming and J lost 0 bases, with 9 bases between them. This CDR3 contains 15 residues.

This clone occurred a few times. The chain combines TRBV29-1 with TRBJ2-3; 9 positions match TRBD2. The CDR3 covers 14 residues. After removal of 4 bases from V and 2 bases from J, the junction contained 4 bases not matched to a gene. From germline, CDR1 is SQVTM and CDR2 ANQGSEA. CDR3 coding DNA: TGCAGCGTTGCGGCTAGCGGGGACACAGATACGCAGTATTTT. Encoded protein: CSVAASGDTDTQYF.

This chain links TRBV21-1 with TRBJ2-2. TRBV21-1 is classified as a pseudogene. This CDR3 contains 16 residues. CDR3 sequence: CASSGTAAACTGELFF. The CDR3 DNA follows: TGTGCCAGCAGCGGGACCGCCGCTGCGTGCACCGGGGAGCTGTTTTTT.

The chain links TRBV6-5 to TRBJ2-3; 8 bases align to TRBD2. The CDR3 consists of 13 residues. Germline trimming cut 6 bases from V and 9 bases from J; bases unmatched to any gene: 8. Germline CDR1 reads MNHEY; CDR2 reads SVGAGI. The CDR3 bases are TGTGCCAGCAGGGCGGGGGGCATTTGGACGCAGTATTTT. Translation: CASRAGGIWTQYF.

This clone was found a few times. The chain employs TRBV7-9 and TRBJ2-1, with 8 bases fitting TRBD1. This CDR3 has 15 amino acids. CDR1 and CDR2 from the germline V gene are SEHNR and FQNEAQ (reference sequence). V gave up 1 base and J gave up 9 bases; unmatched junction bases: 8. CDR3 amino acids: CASSLGRTGSGEQFF. The CDR3 nucleotides read TGTGCCAGCAGCTTAGGGCGGACAGGGTCCGGTGAGCAGTTCTTC.

V and J are TRBV11-2 and TRBJ2-3, with TRBD1 matching 7 bases. Trimming removed 5 bases from V and 1 base from J; junction bases left unmatched: 9. The CDR3 extends over 16 amino acids. Germline CDR1 reads SGHAT; CDR2 reads FQNNGV. CDR3 nucleotides: TGTGCCAGCAGCAAAGACAGGGTTGGCGGCACAGATACGCAGTATTTT. Its protein product is CASSKDRVGGTDTQYF.

For this clone: Additional DNA sequences in this sample encode the identical CDR3. The J gene is TRBJ2-5, the V gene TRBV7-2, with 7 bases aligning to TRBD1. CDR3 length equals 14 residues. J lost 5 bases, V lost 0 bases, and 3 bases had no gene match. The germline V gene has CDR1 SGHTA and CDR2 FQGNSA. This CDR3 reads CASSLAGRGETQYF. The CDR3 DNA is TGTGCCAGCAGCTTAGCGGGCAGGGGGGAGACCCAGTACTTC.

This clone was observed a handful of times. The sample contains more than one DNA sequence encoding this CDR3. This chain uses TRBV5-1 with TRBJ2-7; 7 bases are shared with TRBD1. Germline V gene data show CDR1 as SGHRS and CDR2 as YFSETQ. With V trimmed by 2 bases and J by 3 bases, 5 bases remained unmatched. The CDR3 loop spans 14 amino acids. CDR3 sequence reads: CASSLGGTDYEQYF. The CDR3 coding sequence is TGCGCCAGCAGCTTAGGGGGCACTGACTACGAGCAGTACTTC.

This clone was picked up a small number of times. The V and J genes are TRBV25-1 and TRBJ1-1, with D maybe TRBD1 (5 bases). Trimming removed 3 bases from V and 11 bases from J, with 10 bases in between. This CDR3 contains 11 residues. Germline lookup yields CDR1 MGHDK and CDR2 SYGVNS. The chain's CDR3 is CASSEGGKAFF. Written as DNA, the CDR3 is TGTGCCAGCAGTGAGGGGGGAAAGGCTTTCTTT.